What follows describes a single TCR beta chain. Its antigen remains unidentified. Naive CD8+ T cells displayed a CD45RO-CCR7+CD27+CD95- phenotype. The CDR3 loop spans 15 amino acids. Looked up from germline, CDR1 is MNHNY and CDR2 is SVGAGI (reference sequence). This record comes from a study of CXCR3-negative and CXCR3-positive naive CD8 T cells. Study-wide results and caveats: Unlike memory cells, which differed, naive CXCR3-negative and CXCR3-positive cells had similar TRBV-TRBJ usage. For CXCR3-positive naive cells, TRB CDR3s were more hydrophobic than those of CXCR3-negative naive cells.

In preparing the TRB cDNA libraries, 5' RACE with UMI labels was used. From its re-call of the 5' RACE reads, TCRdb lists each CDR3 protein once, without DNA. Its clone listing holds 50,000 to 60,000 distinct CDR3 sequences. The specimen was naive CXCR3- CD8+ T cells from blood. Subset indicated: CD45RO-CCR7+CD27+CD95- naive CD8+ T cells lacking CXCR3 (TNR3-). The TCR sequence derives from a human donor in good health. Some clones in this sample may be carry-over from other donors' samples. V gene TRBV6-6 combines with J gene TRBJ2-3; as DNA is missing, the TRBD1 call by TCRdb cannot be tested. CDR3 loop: CASGLGGGSTDTQYF.